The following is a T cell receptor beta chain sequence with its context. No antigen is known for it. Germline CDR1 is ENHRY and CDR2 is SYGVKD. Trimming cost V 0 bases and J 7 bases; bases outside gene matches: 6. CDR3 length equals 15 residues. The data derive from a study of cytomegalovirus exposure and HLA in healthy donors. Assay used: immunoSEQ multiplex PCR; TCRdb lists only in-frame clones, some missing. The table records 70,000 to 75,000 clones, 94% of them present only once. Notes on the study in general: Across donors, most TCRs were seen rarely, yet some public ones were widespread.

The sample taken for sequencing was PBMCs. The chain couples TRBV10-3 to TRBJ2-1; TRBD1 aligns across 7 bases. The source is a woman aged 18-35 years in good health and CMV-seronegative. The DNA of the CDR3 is TGTGCCATCAGTGAGTCAAGGGGGCGAATGAATGAGCAGTTCTTC. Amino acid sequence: CAISESRGRMNEQFF.